This T cell receptor beta chain derives from a study of T cell responses to AZD1222 COVID-19 vaccine. In regard to this clone: Its antigen is still unknown.

There are 15 residues in the CDR3. Germline loops: CDR1 SGHTA, CDR2 FQGNSA. V was shortened by 5 bases and J by 2 bases, with 13 bases between the two germline ends. Method: immunoSEQ multiplex PCR; TCRdb's copy keeps in-frame clones and lacks some. This table has some 150,000 clones, around nine tenths appearing once. Findings of the study overall: When two AZD1222 doses had been given, Spike-specific TCR breadth and depth rose. No repertoire was sampled before or during the peak T cell response, only after it. Epitopes outside B.1.351 and B.1.1.7 mutated regions reportedly drew nearly half of spike TCRs.

Sequencing used peripheral blood, obtained on day 0 of AZD1222 vaccination. The chain links TRBV7-2 to TRBJ1-5; D is unclear. The origin of this receptor is an adult in good health. The CDR3 sequence is CASSNNRFGNQPQHF. DNA for the CDR3: TGTGCCAGCAGCAACAACAGATTTGGCAATCAGCCCCAGCATTTT. The variable domain in full, with the rest retrieved from reference TRBV7-2 and TRBJ1-5, is GAGVSQSPSNKVTEKGKDVELRCDPISGHTALYWYRQSLGQGLEFLIYFQGNSAPDKSGLPSDRFSAERTGGSVSTLTIQRTQQEDSAVYLCASSNNRFGNQPQHFGDGTRLSIL.